This TCR beta chain was profiled in a study of CD8 T cells in Susac syndrome. Findings and limits, study-wide: That the number of individuals in its TCR sequencing and HLA analysis was relatively small was acknowledged by the study.

RNA totalling roughly 0.5 to 1 ug underwent reverse transcription with random hexamers. The TCR beta CDR3 was amplified by immunoSEQ multiplex PCR across 54 Vbeta, 13 Jbeta. TCRdb processed the immunoSEQ multiplex PCR reads anew with MiXCR; each CDR3 protein has one entry. Of approximately 170,000 distinct CDR3 sequences listed, around 95% are singletons. CDR1 and CDR2 (germline): SGHTA, FQGTGA. The CDR3 sequence is 14 residues long. Trimming took 5 bases from V and 1 from J, leaving 8 bases between them. About this clonotype: Its specificity is unknown.

Controls matched for age and sex were healthy donors. TEMRA cells were FACS-enriched, unlike CD8+ and CD4+ T cells, which were negatively isolated. This clonotype originated in a human donor in good health. This chain uses TRBV7-3 with TRBJ1-4; D gene uncertain. Sequencing used CD4+ T cells from PBMCs. The CDR3 coding sequence is TGTGCCAGCAGCCAAGGGAAAACTAATGAAAAACTGTTTTTT. Its protein is CASSQGKTNEKLFF. The complete variable domain, with remaining parts taken from reference TRBV7-3 and TRBJ1-4, reads GAGVSQTPSNKVTEKGKYVELRCDPISGHTALYWYRQSLGQGPEFLIYFQGTGAADDSGLPNDRFFAVRPEGSVSTLKIQRTERGDSAVYLCASSQGKTNEKLFFGSGTQLSVL.